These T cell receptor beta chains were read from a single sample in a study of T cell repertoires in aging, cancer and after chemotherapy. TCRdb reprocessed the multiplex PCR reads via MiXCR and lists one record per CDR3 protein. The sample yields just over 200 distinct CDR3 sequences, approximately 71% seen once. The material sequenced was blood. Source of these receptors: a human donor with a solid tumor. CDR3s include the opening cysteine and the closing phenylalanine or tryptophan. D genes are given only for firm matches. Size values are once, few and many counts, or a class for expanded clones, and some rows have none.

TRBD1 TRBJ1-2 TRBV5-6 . TGTGCCAGCAGCTTGGGAGGACAGGGGTGGTATGGCTACACCTTC CASSLGGQGWYGYTF
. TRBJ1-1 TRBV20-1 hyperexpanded TGCAGTGCTAGAGGGAAAGCCCAGGTAAATGAAGCTTTCTTT CSARGKAQVNEAFF
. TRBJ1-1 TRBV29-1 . TGCAGCGTTCTCCGACGGGAGGAAGCTTTCTTT CSVLRREEAFF
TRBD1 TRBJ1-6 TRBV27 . TGTGCCAGCTCCCTTCTCCCGGGACAGGGTATAGGTGATTCACCCCTCCACTTT CASSLLPGQGIGDSPLHF
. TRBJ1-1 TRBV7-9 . TGTGCCAGCAGCTCCACGGTTGAAGCTTTCTTT CASSSTVEAFF
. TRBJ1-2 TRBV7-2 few TGTGCCAGCAGCTCGACGCACACGGCCGGGAACTATGGCTACACCTTC CASSSTHTAGNYGYTF
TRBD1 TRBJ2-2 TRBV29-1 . TGCAGCGTAGACGGACAGGGGAACACCGGGGAGCTGTTTTTT CSVDGQGNTGELFF
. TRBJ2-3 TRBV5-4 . TGTGCCAGCAGCACCGGGACTAGCACAGATACGCAGTATTTT CASSTGTSTDTQYF
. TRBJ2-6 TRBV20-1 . TGCAGTGCCCCAGGTGATGGCTCCATGGTGGGGGCCAACGACCTGACTTTC CSAPGDGSMVGANDLTF
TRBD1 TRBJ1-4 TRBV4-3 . TGCGCCAGCAGCCGCAACTGGGGGACAGGGGAAAAACTGTTTTTT CASSRNWGTGEKLFF
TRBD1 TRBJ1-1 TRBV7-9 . TGTGCCAGCAGTTCGAAGGGGACAGGGGTTGCGAACACTGAAGCTTTCTTT CASSSKGTGVANTEAFF
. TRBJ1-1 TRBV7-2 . TGTGCCAGCAGCGGGCAGTGGGCTTTCTTT CASSGQWAFF
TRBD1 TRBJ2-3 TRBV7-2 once TGTGCCAGCGCTACGGCGTTTGGGACAGGTACAGATACGCAGTATTTT CASATAFGTGTDTQYF
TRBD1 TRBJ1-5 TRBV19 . TGTGGTAGTTCGCCGGGACAGGTCGTGGGGGCCCAGCATTTT CGSSPGQVVGAQHF
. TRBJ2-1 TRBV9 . TGTGCCAGCAGCGTACAAGGGAACACCTACAATGAGCAGTTCTTC CASSVQGNTYNEQFF
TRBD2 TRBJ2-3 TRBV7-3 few TGTGCCAGCAGCTTGGGACTAGCGGGAGGTAGTACAGATACGCAGTATTTT CASSLGLAGGSTDTQYF
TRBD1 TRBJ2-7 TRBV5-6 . TGTGCCAGCAGCAACCGGGACAGCTCCTACGAGCAGTACTTC CASSNRDSSYEQYF
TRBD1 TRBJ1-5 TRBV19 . TGTGCCAGTAGTATCTTCGGACAGGGGAATCAGCCCCAGCATTTT CASSIFGQGNQPQHF
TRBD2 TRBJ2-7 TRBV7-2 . TGTGCCAGCAGCTTCACACCAGCGGGAGCGCGCTCCTACGAGCAGTACTTC CASSFTPAGARSYEQYF
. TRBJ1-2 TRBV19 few TGTGCCAGTAGTTACCGGGACACGAGAGGCTACACCTTC CASSYRDTRGYTF
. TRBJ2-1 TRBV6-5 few TGTGCCAGCAGTTACTCCGGGACCGATGAGCAGTTCTTC CASSYSGTDEQFF
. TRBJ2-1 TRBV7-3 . TGTGCCAGCAGCTTAGGCGGGCCGAATGAGCAGTTCTTC CASSLGGPNEQFF
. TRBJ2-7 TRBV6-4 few TGTGCCAGCGGACGGAGCAGGGTTCACGAGCAGTACTTC CASGRSRVHEQYF
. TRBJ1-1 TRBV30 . TGTGCCTGGAGTCGCCCACCGGGGATCAACACTGAAGCTTTCTTT CAWSRPPGINTEAFF